The 27 T cell receptor beta chains given below trace back to one sample, sequenced in a study of cytomegalovirus exposure and HLA in healthy donors. The PCR was carried out with 60 Vbeta primers and 13 Jbeta primers. Clones were read by immunoSEQ multiplex PCR, and TCRdb kept only the in-frame ones, dropping some. The sample contains fewer than 200,000 clones, less than 85% of which appear only once. The specimen was PBMCs. The receptors here all came from a male donor in good health and CMV-seronegative.

The gene calls are TRBV19 and TRBJ2-7; D perhaps matches TRBD1 (6 bases). The length of the CDR3 is 14 residues. Trimming stripped 4 bases from V and 6 bases from J, with 16 bases between. Germline CDR1 is LNHDA and CDR2 is SQIVND (reference sequence). Here the CDR3 DNA reads TGTGCCAGTAGTAGCGGACAGTACTCCGGCGAGCAGTACTTC. As protein: CASSSGQYSGEQYF.

About this clone: The junction departs from the called germline gene at one end, perhaps through a read error. CDR3: CSSSLGGLAGDYEQYF. DNA for the CDR3: TGTTCCAGCAGCTTAGGTGGGCTAGCGGGGGATTACGAGCAGTACTTC. The gene calls are TRBV7-9 and TRBJ2-7, with TRBD2 matching 10 bases. CDR1 and CDR2 from the germline V gene are SEHNR and FQNEAQ (reference sequence). This CDR3 contains 16 residues.

This clone was counted once. V is TRBV27 and J is TRBJ2-1; TRBD1 might be the D (6 bases). V gave up 3 bases and J gave up 2 bases, with 8 bases separating them. Germline assignment: CDR1 MNHEY and CDR2 SMNVEV (reference sequence). The CDR3 is 14 residues long. Here the CDR3 DNA reads TGTGCCAGCAGTTTTGGGGGCCCCTACAATGAGCAGTTCTTC. Protein product: CASSFGGPYNEQFF.

V is TRBV20-1 and J is TRBJ2-1; D is unresolved. Germline CDR1 is DFQATT and CDR2 is SNEGSKA (reference sequence). Trimming took 1 base from V and 7 from J, leaving 5 bases between them. This CDR3 region has 11 residues. The CDR3 DNA reads TGCAGTGCTAGAGGCGTAAATGAGCAGTTCTTC. Protein sequence: CSARGVNEQFF.

This CDR3 reads CSARVTDTQYF. The CDR3 DNA reads TGCAGTGCTCGCGTAACAGATACGCAGTATTTT. The rearrangement links TRBV20-1 to TRBJ2-3; no reliable D call. Germline V gene data show CDR1 as DFQATT and CDR2 as SNEGSKA (reference sequence). V was cut by 5 bases and J by 3 bases, with 6 bases left in between. The CDR3 runs 11 residues.

V gene TRBV5-5 combines with J gene TRBJ2-1, with a tentative D call TRBD1 (6 bases). Germline loops: CDR1 SGHKS, CDR2 YYEKEE (reference sequence). Trimming left V 1 base short and J 9 bases short, with 11 bases between. The CDR3 spans 13 residues. CDR3 nucleotide sequence: TGTGCCAGCAGCTTGACAGGGATGGTTGAGCAGTTCTTC. Protein product: CASSLTGMVEQFF.

The chain is built from TRBV11-2 and TRBJ1-3; perhaps TRBD1 as D (6 bases). Germline values: CDR1 SGHAT, CDR2 FQNNGV. CDR3 length equals 14 residues. Trimming shortened V by 5 bases and J by 4 bases, and 12 bases separated the two germline ends. The CDR3 DNA is TGTGCCAGCAGCCCAATCGGGACAGGAAACACCATATATTTT. Translation: CASSPIGTGNTIYF.

J is TRBJ1-2 and V is TRBV28, with 7 bases lining up with TRBD1. With V trimmed by 2 bases and J by 0 bases, 0 bases remained unmatched. CDR1 is MDHEN and CDR2 is SYDVKM in the germline V gene. CDR3 length equals 14 residues. This CDR3 reads CASSLGTANYGYTF. The CDR3 DNA follows: TGTGCCAGCAGTTTAGGGACAGCTAACTATGGCTACACCTTC.

The chain is built from TRBV5-5 and TRBJ1-1; no clear D gene. V was pared by 2 bases and J by 4 bases, with 12 bases between. The length of the CDR3 is 14 residues. Germline CDR1 reads SGHKS; CDR2 reads YYEKEE (reference sequence). CDR3: CASSLSLSTTEAFF. Here the CDR3 DNA reads TGTGCCAGCAGCTTATCGCTCAGTACCACTGAAGCTTTCTTT.

The V call is TRBV14, the J call TRBJ2-3, with D maybe TRBD1 (6 bases). From germline, CDR1 is SGHDN and CDR2 FVKESK. Deletions cut 2 bases from V and 6 bases from J, with 9 bases between. This CDR3 comprises 13 residues. The CDR3 is CASSQWGRDTQYF. In DNA form, the CDR3 reads TGTGCCAGCAGCCAATGGGGGCGGGATACGCAGTATTTT.

The chain recombines TRBV5-1 with TRBJ2-5, with D perhaps matching TRBD2 (6 bases). CDR3 length: 14 residues. Trimming pared 4 bases from V and 0 bases from J, leaving 10 bases between. Germline values: CDR1 SGHRS, CDR2 YFSETQ. In DNA form, the CDR3 reads TGCGCCAGCAGCCCCCGGGACTACCAAGAGACCCAGTACTTC. It is translated as CASSPRDYQETQYF.

The chain has TRBV6-6 and TRBJ1-1, with D hard to call. There are 14 residues in the CDR3. Germline loops: CDR1 MNHNY, CDR2 SVGAGI (reference sequence). V was pared by 7 bases and J by 3 bases, with 15 bases between. The CDR3 loop is CASTLGASHTEAFF. As DNA, the CDR3 is TGTGCCAGCACCTTAGGAGCGTCACACACTGAAGCTTTCTTT.

This clone was seen only once. The chain recombines TRBV6-5 with TRBJ1-2; no clear D. V shed 7 bases and J shed 8 bases, with 11 bases lying between them. The length of the CDR3 is 11 residues. CDR1 and CDR2 (germline): MNHEY, SVGAGI. The DNA of the CDR3 is TGTGCCAGCAAAGAGGGTAGCGGCTACACCTTC. It codes for CASKEGSGYTF.

The chain joins TRBV5-1 to TRBJ1-2; D unresolved. Germline CDR1 SGHRS, CDR2 YFSETQ. This CDR3 has 13 residues. V lost 0 bases, J lost 9 bases, and 12 bases lay in between. For the CDR3, the DNA is TGCGCCAGCAGCTTGGGCGAGCGGTACAGCTACACCTTC. Its translation: CASSLGERYSYTF.

The sample holds a few counts of this clone. The J gene is TRBJ1-1, the V gene TRBV28; D may be TRBD1 (6 bases). V dropped 6 bases and J dropped 4 bases, with 12 bases sitting between them. Germline-derived CDR1 and CDR2 are MDHEN and SYDVKM. The CDR3 runs 13 residues. The CDR3 bases are TGTGCCAGCAGCAGACAGGCGACCACTGAAGCTTTCTTT. This gives the protein CASSRQATTEAFF. Complete variable domain (other parts from reference TRBV28 and TRBJ1-1): DVKVTQSSRYLVKRTGEKVFLECVQDMDHENMFWYRQDPGLGLRLIYFSYDVKMKEKGDIPEGYSVSREKKERFSLILESASTNQTSMYLCASSRQATTEAFFGQGTRLTVV.

The genes are TRBV19 and TRBJ1-6; 7 nucleotides match TRBD1. After removal of 1 base from V and 6 bases from J, the junction contained 6 bases not matched to a gene. Germline V gives CDR1 LNHDA, CDR2 SQIVND (reference sequence). This CDR3 has 16 amino acids. In nucleotides, the CDR3 is TGTGCCAGTAGTATAGCGGCAGGGGGTTTTAATTCACCCCTCCACTTT. It encodes CASSIAAGGFNSPLHF.

The chain has TRBV28 and TRBJ1-2, with TRBD1 matching over 7 bases. The junction had 10 bases not matched to a gene; V was cut back by 5 bases and J by 1 base. This CDR3 has 16 residues. Per the germline V gene, CDR1 is MDHEN and CDR2 is SYDVKM. The CDR3 nucleotides read TGTGCCAGCAGTCACTCGACAGGGCCGCTTAACTATGGCTACACCTTC. Amino acid sequence: CASSHSTGPLNYGYTF.

The DNA for the CDR3 is TGTGCCAGCAGTGATGTAGGGAGGGGACGCACTGAAGCTTTCTTT. This encodes CASSDVGRGRTEAFF. J is TRBJ1-1 and V is TRBV2; weak D call: TRBD1 (5 bases). V lost 3 bases and J 4 bases, leaving 15 bases between the germline ends. The CDR3 is made up of 15 amino acids. Germline assignment: CDR1 SNHLY and CDR2 FYNNEI.

This clone was counted a single time. The V gene is TRBV5-6, the J gene TRBJ2-5; tentatively, D is TRBD1 (6 bases). Germline V lookup: CDR1 SGHDT, CDR2 YYEEEE. The CDR3 spans 13 residues. V was shortened by 2 bases and J by 5 bases, with 10 bases between the two germline ends. This CDR3 reads CASSFRGRETQYF. CDR3 coding DNA: TGTGCCAGCAGCTTCAGGGGCAGGGAGACCCAGTACTTC. The whole variable domain, filled in from reference TRBV5-6 and TRBJ2-5, reads DAGVTQSPTHLIKTRGQQVTLRCSPKSGHDTVSWYQQALGQGPQFIFQYYEEEERQRGNFPDRFSGHQFPNYSSELNVNALLLGDSALYLCASSFRGRETQYFGPGTRLLVL.

The chain uses TRBV6-1 and TRBJ2-5, with TRBD2 matching 9 bases. Germline V gene data show CDR1 as MNHNS and CDR2 as SASEGT. Trimming removed 4 bases from V and 2 bases from J; junction bases left unmatched: 11. This CDR3 has 17 residues. The DNA for the CDR3 is TGTGCCAGCAGTGGTTCGTTTAGCGGGGGACCACAAGAGACCCAGTACTTC. Residues: CASSGSFSGGPQETQYF.

The V call is TRBV7-9, the J call TRBJ2-7; 8 nucleotides match TRBD2. Germline CDR1 is SEHNR and CDR2 is FQNEAQ (reference sequence). The CDR3 runs to 13 residues. The V gene end was trimmed by 5 bases and the J gene end by 3 bases; junction bases not matched to a gene: 3. As DNA, the CDR3 is TGTGCCAGCAGCCAGCGGGAGATCTACGAGCAGTACTTC. It specifies CASSQREIYEQYF.

V and J are TRBV2 and TRBJ2-3, with 12 positions matching TRBD1. Per germline, CDR1 SNHLY and CDR2 FYNNEI. This CDR3 is built from 18 residues. Trimming at V came to 7 bases and at J to 2 bases, leaving 13 bases not matched to a gene. CDR3 protein: CASNPAYGTGGLTDTQYF. The DNA for the CDR3 is TGTGCCAGCAATCCTGCTTACGGGACAGGGGGCCTCACAGATACGCAGTATTTT.

J is TRBJ2-3 and V is TRBV7-9; 10 bases map to TRBD2. Germline V gene lookup returns CDR1 SEHNR and CDR2 FQNEAQ (reference sequence). The CDR3 runs to 15 residues. With V trimmed by 6 bases and J by 0 bases, 3 bases remained unmatched. CDR3 in DNA: TGTGCCAGCAGAAAAGCGGGGGGGAGCACAGATACGCAGTATTTT. This encodes CASRKAGGSTDTQYF.

The chain carries TRBV19 and TRBJ2-7; 7 positions agree with TRBD1. Germline CDR1 and CDR2: LNHDA and SQIVND (reference sequence). J gave up 6 bases and V 7 bases, and 15 bases lay outside the gene matches. This CDR3 is 15 amino acids long. The CDR3 DNA follows: TGTGCCAGTAAATTCGGAGGACAGGCCTTCTCCGAGCAGTACTTC. Its translation: CASKFGGQAFSEQYF.

The chain has TRBV6-6 and TRBJ2-5; weak D call: TRBD2 (7 bases). The CDR3 is 14 residues long. Trimming took 2 bases from V and 5 from J, leaving 12 bases between them. Germline lookup yields CDR1 MNHNY and CDR2 SVGAGI (reference sequence). Here the CDR3 reads CASSYGGAQETQYF. The CDR3 nucleotides are TGTGCCAGCAGTTACGGGGGGGCCCAGGAGACCCAGTACTTC.

The chain uses TRBV11-3 and TRBJ2-3; 7 bases line up with TRBD1. V lost 0 bases and J lost 6; bases outside the gene matches: 15. Germline V gene lookup returns CDR1 SGHNT and CDR2 YENEEA. This CDR3 has 18 residues. This CDR3 reads CASSLDKFGQGVKDTQYF. CDR3 DNA sequence: TGTGCCAGCAGCTTAGATAAGTTCGGGCAGGGGGTAAAGGATACGCAGTATTTT.

This clone was seen a single time. This chain uses TRBV4-3 with TRBJ2-4; a weak D match, TRBD2 (6 bases). This CDR3 is 15 amino acids long. CDR1 and CDR2 (germline): LGHNA, YSLEER. V lost 3 bases and J lost 9, with 18 bases in between. The CDR3 loop is CASSQGTGDGVIQYF. Here the CDR3 DNA reads TGCGCCAGCAGCCAGGGGACGGGAGACGGCGTCATTCAGTACTTC.